One and the same sample provided the 18 T cell receptor beta chains below, sequenced in a study of CD8+CD57+ T cells in acquired aplastic anemia. Investigators profiled TCR beta VDJ and CDR3 from genomic DNA template. TCRdb processed the reads anew with MiXCR; each CDR3 protein has one entry. The data show about 190,000 distinct CDR3 sequences, approximately 50% seen once. Sequences were obtained from sorted CD4+, CD8+, or CD8+CD57+ T cells (not recorded which) from PBMCs. The receptors shown here come from a human donor in good health, serving as a control.

This clonotype was seen only a few times. The chain carries TRBV6-6 and TRBJ1-3; D unclear. Germline V CDR1 and CDR2: MNHNY, SVGAGI (reference sequence). The CDR3 length is 16 residues. V dropped 6 bases and J dropped 6 bases, with 21 bases sitting between them. CDR3 in DNA: TGTGCCAGCAGACGCTCTAGCGGGGTAGCCAAAAACACCATATATTTT. Residues: CASRRSSGVAKNTIYF.

This rearrangement joins TRBV7-9 to TRBJ2-5; 7 bases fit TRBD1. The germline gives CDR1 SEHNR, CDR2 FQNEAQ (reference sequence). Trimming took 5 bases from V and 3 from J; bases not matched to a gene: 6. This CDR3 spans 14 amino acids. CDR3 DNA sequence: TGTGCCAGCAGCCTGGGGACAGTCGAAGAGACCCAGTACTTC. Translated: CASSLGTVEETQYF.

The V call is TRBV28, the J call TRBJ1-4; TRBD1 matches at 11 bases. The CDR3 runs 18 residues. J gave up 7 bases and V 5 bases, and 15 bases lay outside the gene matches. Looked up from germline, CDR1 is MDHEN and CDR2 is SYDVKM. The CDR3 region is CASSPFGQGAAVGEKLFF. CDR3 sequence (DNA): TGTGCCAGCAGTCCCTTCGGACAGGGGGCGGCTGTCGGTGAAAAACTGTTTTTT.

This clonotype has a count of ten or more. The chain combines TRBV5-1 with TRBJ2-3, with D tentatively TRBD1 (5 bases). There are 15 residues in the CDR3. Germline CDR1 and CDR2: SGHRS and YFSETQ. Trimming shortened V by 2 bases and J by 2 bases, and 12 bases separated the two germline ends. The CDR3 sequence is CASSFETVFTDTQYF. The CDR3 coding sequence is TGCGCCAGCAGCTTTGAGACAGTCTTCACAGATACGCAGTATTTT.

The chain combines TRBV6-1 with TRBJ1-2; 7 nucleotides match TRBD1. Unmatched junction bases numbered 5, after V lost 5 bases and J lost 2 bases. This CDR3 is built from 14 residues. CDR1 and CDR2 from the germline V gene are MNHNS and SASEGT. The CDR3 DNA is TGTGCCAGCAGTCGGGACAGCGCCAACTATGGCTACACCTTC. This codes for CASSRDSANYGYTF.

Worth noting for this clonotype: At one of its ends the junction is not consistent with the germline gene, which may arise from a read error. J is TRBJ2-7 and V is TRBV15, with D unresolved. The CDR3 runs to 13 residues. The germline CDR1 and CDR2 sequences are LNHNV and YYDKDF (reference sequence). Here the CDR3 reads CAASRNRNYEQYF. As DNA, the CDR3 is TGTGCCGCCAGCCGAAACCGAAATTACGAGCAGTACTTC.

The chain carries TRBV24-1 and TRBJ2-7; D is possibly TRBD1 (5 bases). Deletions cut 5 bases from V and 1 base from J, with 8 bases between. Germline loops: CDR1 KGHDR, CDR2 SFDVKD. The CDR3 loop spans 13 amino acids. This chain's CDR3 is CATSVQGSYEQYF. In DNA, the CDR3 is TGTGCCACCAGTGTGCAGGGTTCCTACGAGCAGTACTTC.

In the case of this clonotype: Germline and junction disagree at one end, which may indicate a read error. The chain recombines TRBV7-2 with TRBJ2-1; 10 nucleotides agree with TRBD2. The CDR3 contains 14 residues. Germline lookup yields CDR1 SGHTA and CDR2 FQGNSA. The CDR3 coding sequence is TGTGCCAGCAGCATAGCGGGGGGCTACAATGAGCAGTTCTTC. Translation gives CASSIAGGYNEQFF.

V usage is TRBV20-1 and J usage is TRBJ2-7, with 8 bases aligning to TRBD1. J lost 2 bases, V lost 0 bases, and 6 bases had no gene match. The V gene's germline CDR1 is DFQATT and CDR2 SNEGSKA (reference sequence). The CDR3 runs 15 residues. The chain's CDR3 is CSARDTGTGTYEQYF. DNA for the CDR3: TGCAGTGCTAGAGATACCGGGACAGGAACCTACGAGCAGTACTTC.

This clonotype showed up just a few times. The CDR3: CASRLADYEQYF. The CDR3 DNA follows: TGCGCCAGCAGACTAGCGGACTACGAGCAGTACTTC. The chain joins TRBV10-2 to TRBJ2-7; 8 bases fit TRBD2. V shed 6 bases and J 3 bases; nucleotides not matched to a gene: 1. This CDR3 contains 12 residues. CDR1 is WSHSY and CDR2 is SAAADI in the germline V gene.

Worth noting for this clonotype: The conserved closing phenylalanine or tryptophan is absent in this CDR3, likely reflecting a read error. This chain uses TRBV7-2 with TRBJ1-1, with 7 bases matching TRBD1. The CDR3 covers 14 residues. V lost 5 bases and J lost 3; bases outside the gene matches: 6. Germline lookup yields CDR1 SGHTA and CDR2 FQGNSA. DNA of the CDR3: TGTGCCAGCAGCAGCTCCACAGGGGACACTGAAGCTTTCTTG. Translated, it gives CASSSSTGDTEAFL.

This clonotype occurred a few times. A read error may be the cause here, since a much bigger clone is one base away. The chain recombines TRBV5-4 with TRBJ1-1; a possible D gene is TRBD1 (5 bases). Germline CDR1 SGHNT, CDR2 YYREEE (reference sequence). The CDR3 loop spans 14 amino acids. CDR3 DNA sequence: TGTGCCAGCAGCCCGGGGCAGCGGAACACTGAAGCTTCCTTT. Its protein is CASSPGQRNTEASF.

The chain couples TRBV10-3 to TRBJ2-2; unclear D gene. Germline-derived CDR1 and CDR2 are ENHRY and SYGVKD. V was clipped by 2 bases and J by 1 base, with 11 bases between them. The CDR3 length is 16 residues. CDR3 protein: CAISETRTQNTGELFF. CDR3 coding DNA: TGTGCCATCAGTGAGACCCGCACCCAGAACACCGGGGAGCTGTTTTTT.

Ten or more counts support this clonotype. The rearrangement joins TRBV20-1 to TRBJ2-1; 12 bases map to TRBD2. The CDR3 is 16 residues long. The germline V gene has CDR1 DFQATT and CDR2 SNEGSKA (reference sequence). V shed 4 bases and J 3 bases; nucleotides not matched to a gene: 7. The CDR3 spells CSATLTSGGGYNEQFF. CDR3 in DNA: TGCAGTGCTACTCTGACTAGCGGGGGCGGCTACAATGAGCAGTTCTTC.

This clonotype has only a few counts. The chain couples TRBV6-5 to TRBJ2-3, with D uncertain. Trimming removed 2 bases at V and 8 bases at J, with 14 bases between. Germline CDR1 and CDR2: MNHEY and SVGAGI. CDR3 length: 14 residues. The CDR3 sequence is CASSYPGVAGTQYF. CDR3 nucleotides: TGTGCCAGCAGTTACCCTGGAGTCGCCGGTACGCAGTATTTT.

This clonotype was seen at least ten times. The chain recombines TRBV5-5 with TRBJ2-6; TRBD1 might be the D (6 bases). CDR1 is SGHKS, CDR2 YYEKEE, per germline (reference sequence). The CDR3 spans 17 residues. The V end was cut by 3 bases, the J end by 1 base, with 14 bases between. CDR3 coding DNA: TGTGCCAGCAGCTCTATGGGGGCGTTATCTGGGGCCAACGTCCTGACTTTC. Amino acids: CASSSMGALSGANVLTF. Together with reference TRBV5-5 and TRBJ2-6, the CDR3 gives the full variable domain: DAGVTQSPTHLIKTRGQQVTLRCSPISGHKSVSWYQQVLGQGPQFIFQYYEKEERGRGNFPDRFSARQFPNYSSELNVNALLLGDSALYLCASSSMGALSGANVLTFGAGSRLTVL.

This clonotype turned up a few times. A much larger clonotype is one base distant, so this may be a read error. The chain has TRBV20-1 and TRBJ2-5; 11 bases match TRBD2. Looked up from germline, CDR1 is DFQATT and CDR2 is SNEGSKA (reference sequence). The CDR3 length is 19 residues. Losses at the gene ends were 0 bases for V and 7 bases for J; bases not matched to a gene: 19. The CDR3 DNA reads TGCAGTGCTAGAGATTCGTTAGCGGGGGGGCAGGTAGTAGGGGTGACCCAGTACTTC. Translation gives CSARDSLAGGQVVGVTQYF.

The rearrangement uses TRBV28 and TRBJ2-7; TRBD1 is a possible D gene (6 bases). V was pared by 4 bases and J by 2 bases, with 12 bases between. This CDR3 is 14 amino acids long. In germline, CDR1 is MDHEN, CDR2 SYDVKM. The CDR3 spells CASSSWGQTYEQYF. Written as DNA, the CDR3 is TGTGCCAGCAGTTCCTGGGGGCAGACCTACGAGCAGTACTTC.